The rows below give T cell receptor beta chains drawn from one sample of a study of regulatory T cells in long-lasting Graves disease. TCRdb redid the calling of the multiplex PCR reads with MiXCR, one entry per CDR3 protein. The top ten hold under 9% of the sample, which has hundreds of thousands of distinct CDR3 sequences, about 15% seen once. This same sample was also taken into another study, of T cells in Graves' hyperthyroidism and ophthalmopathy.

The source was peripheral blood mononuclear cells (PBMCs), collected at new diagnosis, from a patient treated with antithyroid drugs. The receptors were gathered from a middle-aged woman with Graves disease. The conserved cysteine and the conserved F or W are not part of the CDR3 here. Each record gives: J gene, V gene, CDR3 protein.

TRBJ2-3,TRBV7-3,ASSLDSGTADTQY
TRBJ2-1,TRBV19,ASSMQGSTSSYNEQF
TRBJ2-3,TRBV28,ASSCILGLAGGTDTQY
TRBJ2-4,TRBV2,ASSLEGEAKNIQY
TRBJ1-1,TRBV7-6,ASSPGETGYVGTEAF
TRBJ2-5,TRBV10-1,ASSGDALAETQY
TRBJ2-2,TRBV24-1,ATSDLNGGRYTGELF
TRBJ2-7,TRBV4-3,ASSQEDSESYEQY
TRBJ1-1,TRBV29-1,SVDMGALTEAF
TRBJ1-6,TRBV30,AWNLRENSPLH
TRBJ1-1,TRBV19,ASSRGRGNTEAF
TRBJ1-5,TRBV7-2,ASSPDYYSNQPQH
TRBJ2-1,TRBV27,ASSTTGDPYNEQF
TRBJ2-7,TRBV2,ASRAGQVPY
TRBJ2-7,TRBV11-2,ASRTQDLAAYEQY
TRBJ2-4,TRBV11-2,ASSPGLAGGQNIQY
TRBJ1-1,TRBV7-9,ASSLGAGIGGGNTEAF
TRBJ2-1,TRBV9,ASSYQGLVDEQF
TRBJ2-1,TRBV12-3/TRBV12-4,ASSLLGGLAAHYNEQF
TRBJ2-7,TRBV27,ASSKGPYEQY
TRBJ2-2,TRBV12-3/TRBV12-4,AIPGLAETGELF
TRBJ2-1,TRBV28,ASSPLADSYNEQF
TRBJ1-1,TRBV19,ASSIGIWDRGETREAF
TRBJ1-4,TRBV6-9,ASSYLPPRLTNEKLF
TRBJ2-7,TRBV12-3/TRBV12-4,ASSLGGGPYEQY
TRBJ2-3,TRBV27,ASSTERGGTDTQY
TRBJ2-5,TRBV7-7,ASSLPGFQETQY
TRBJ2-6,TRBV20-1,SALGGSGANVLT
TRBJ2-5,TRBV18,ASSPRQEIQY
TRBJ1-2,TRBV24-1,ATSIEGSGYT
TRBJ2-3,TRBV5-4,ASSLHPGRTDTQY
TRBJ2-7,TRBV2,ASRPGTDHYEQY
TRBJ2-3,TRBV7-2,ASSLGGTFSDTQY
TRBJ1-4,TRBV12-3/TRBV12-4,ASSIRPMGEKLF
TRBJ1-1,TRBV6-5,ASSYGVLGEAF
TRBJ1-5,TRBV6-5,ASSYDWNRPQH
TRBJ2-1,TRBV6-1,ASRPELDAIEQF
TRBJ1-6,TRBV11-2,ASSLGTGTNSPLH
TRBJ2-1,TRBV19,ASSRGTDYNEQF
TRBJ2-1,TRBV7-6,ASSLGGADNEQF
TRBJ2-5,TRBV15,ATSESTSGFQETQY
TRBJ2-7,TRBV6-1,ASSGGWTGPEQY
TRBJ1-3,TRBV5-6,ASSNDKWTGNTIY
TRBJ2-3,TRBV7-9,ASSSIMGGAGEDTQY
TRBJ2-5,TRBV19,ASSIPTSGQLETQY
TRBJ2-1,TRBV7-7,ASSLELADNEQF
TRBJ1-2,TRBV28,ASSSTRDGFYYGYT
TRBJ1-2,TRBV6-1,ASSEPNRSLT
TRBJ2-1,TRBV27,ASSPTIAEPYNEQF
TRBJ2-5,TRBV5-1,ASSRSRVAGDQETQY
TRBJ2-2,TRBV14,ASSQYYSTGELF
TRBJ2-3,TRBV29-1,SVGSESTDTQY
TRBJ1-4,TRBV3-1,ASSQIGGAHRRDEKLF
TRBJ1-4,TRBV20-1,SARDGISNRNEKLF
TRBJ1-1,TRBV9,ASSVEPGNTEAF
TRBJ1-2,TRBV20-1,SARTEPGYT
TRBJ2-1,TRBV12-3/TRBV12-4,ASSPLEVGGRWDEQF
TRBJ2-5,TRBV6-1,ASSPGGGGKGKDTQY
NA,TRBV27,ASSLAGSHEQY
TRBJ2-7,TRBV18,ASSRSQGSGYEQY